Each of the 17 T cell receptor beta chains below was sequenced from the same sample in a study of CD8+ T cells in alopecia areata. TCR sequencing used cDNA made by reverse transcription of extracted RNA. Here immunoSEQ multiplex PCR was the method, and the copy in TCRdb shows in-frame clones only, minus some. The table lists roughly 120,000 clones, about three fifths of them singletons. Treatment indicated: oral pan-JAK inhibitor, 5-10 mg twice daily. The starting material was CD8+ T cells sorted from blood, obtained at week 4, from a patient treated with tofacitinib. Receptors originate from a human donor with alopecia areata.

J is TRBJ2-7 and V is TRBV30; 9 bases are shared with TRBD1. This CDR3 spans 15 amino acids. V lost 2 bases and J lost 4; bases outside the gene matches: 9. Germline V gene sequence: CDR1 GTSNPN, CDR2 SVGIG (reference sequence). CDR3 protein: CAWSSGTGILYEQYF. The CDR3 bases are TGTGCCTGGAGTTCCGGGACAGGGATCTTATACGAGCAGTACTTC.

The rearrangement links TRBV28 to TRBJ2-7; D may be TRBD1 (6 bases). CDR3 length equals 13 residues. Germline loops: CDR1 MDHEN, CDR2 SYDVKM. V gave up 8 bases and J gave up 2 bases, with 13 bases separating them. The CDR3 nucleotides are TGTGCCAGCGGACCGGGACACACCTACGAGCAGTACTTC. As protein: CASGPGHTYEQYF.

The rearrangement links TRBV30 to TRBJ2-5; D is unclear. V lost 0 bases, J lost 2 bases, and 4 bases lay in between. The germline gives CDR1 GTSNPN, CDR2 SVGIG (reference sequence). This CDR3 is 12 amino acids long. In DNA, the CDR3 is TGTGCCTGGAGTGTCCCTCAAGAGACCCAGTACTTC. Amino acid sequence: CAWSVPQETQYF. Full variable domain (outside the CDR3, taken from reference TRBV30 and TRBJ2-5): SQTIHQWPATLVQPVGSPLSLECTVEGTSNPNLYWYRQAAGRGLQLLFYSVGIGQISSEVPQNLSASRPQDRQFILSSKKLLLSDSGFYLCAWSVPQETQYFGPGTRLLVL.

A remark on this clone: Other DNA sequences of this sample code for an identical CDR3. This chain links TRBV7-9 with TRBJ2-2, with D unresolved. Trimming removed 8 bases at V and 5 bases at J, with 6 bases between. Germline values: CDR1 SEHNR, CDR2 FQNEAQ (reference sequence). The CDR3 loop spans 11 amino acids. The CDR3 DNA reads TGTGCCAGCTCCTTAACCGGGGAGCTGTTTTTT. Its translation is CASSLTGELFF.

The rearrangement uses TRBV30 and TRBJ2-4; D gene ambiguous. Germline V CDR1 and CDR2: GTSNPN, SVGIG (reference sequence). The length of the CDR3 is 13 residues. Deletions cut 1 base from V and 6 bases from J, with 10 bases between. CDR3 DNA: TGTGCCTGGAGTGAAGGTGGGGTAAACATTCAGTACTTC. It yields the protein CAWSEGGVNIQYF.

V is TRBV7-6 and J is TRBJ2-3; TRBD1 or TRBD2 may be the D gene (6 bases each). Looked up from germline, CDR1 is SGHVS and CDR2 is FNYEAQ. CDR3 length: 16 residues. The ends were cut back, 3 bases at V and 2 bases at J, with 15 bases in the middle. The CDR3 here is CASSLAARGDTDTQYF. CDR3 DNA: TGTGCCAGCAGCTTGGCTGCGAGGGGGGACACAGATACGCAGTATTTT.

Here the CDR3 reads CASSERLETYEQYF. For the CDR3, the DNA is TGTGCCAGCAGTGAAAGACTAGAAACCTACGAGCAGTACTTC. V is TRBV6-5 and J is TRBJ2-7, with D possibly being TRBD2 (6 bases). The CDR3 is made up of 14 amino acids. Between the trimmed V and J ends, which lost 5 bases and 2 bases, there was a span of 13 bases. Germline V gene lookup returns CDR1 MNHEY and CDR2 SVGAGI.

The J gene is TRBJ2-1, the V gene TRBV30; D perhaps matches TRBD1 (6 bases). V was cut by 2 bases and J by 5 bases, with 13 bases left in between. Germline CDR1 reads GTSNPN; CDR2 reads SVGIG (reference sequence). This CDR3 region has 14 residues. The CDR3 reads CAWSMGTRNNEQFF. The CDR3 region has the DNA TGTGCCTGGAGTATGGGGACACGAAACAATGAGCAGTTCTTC.

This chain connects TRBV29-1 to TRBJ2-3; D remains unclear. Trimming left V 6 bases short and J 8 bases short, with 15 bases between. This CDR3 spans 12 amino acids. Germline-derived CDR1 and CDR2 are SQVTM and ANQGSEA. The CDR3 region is CSVTGERSTQYF. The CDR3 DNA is TGCAGCGTGACTGGCGAGAGATCTACGCAGTATTTT.

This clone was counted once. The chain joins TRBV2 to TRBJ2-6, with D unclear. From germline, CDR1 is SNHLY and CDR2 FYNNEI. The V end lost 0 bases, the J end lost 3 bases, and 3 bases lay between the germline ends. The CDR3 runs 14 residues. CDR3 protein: CASSEAVGANVLTF. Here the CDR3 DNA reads TGTGCCAGCAGTGAAGCGGTTGGGGCCAACGTCCTGACTTTC.

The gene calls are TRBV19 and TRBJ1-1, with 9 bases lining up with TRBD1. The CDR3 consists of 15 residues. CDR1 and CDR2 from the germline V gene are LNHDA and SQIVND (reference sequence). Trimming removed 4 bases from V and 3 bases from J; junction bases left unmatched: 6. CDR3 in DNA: TGTGCCAGTAGTACCCCACAGGGGGCGGACACTGAAGCTTTCTTT. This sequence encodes CASSTPQGADTEAFF.

The CDR3 sequence is CASSQTGGPYEQYF. CDR3 nucleotides: TGTGCCAGCAGTCAGACAGGGGGCCCCTACGAGCAGTACTTC. This chain joins TRBV27 and TRBJ2-7; 10 positions match TRBD1. Germline V gene data show CDR1 as MNHEY and CDR2 as SMNVEV (reference sequence). With V trimmed by 5 bases and J by 2 bases, 3 bases remained unmatched. The CDR3 spans 14 residues.

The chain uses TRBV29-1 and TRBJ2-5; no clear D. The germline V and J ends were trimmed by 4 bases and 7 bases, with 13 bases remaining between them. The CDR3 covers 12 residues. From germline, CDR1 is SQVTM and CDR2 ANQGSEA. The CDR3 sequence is CSVGPNLVTQYF. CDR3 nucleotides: TGCAGCGTTGGACCCAACCTGGTGACCCAGTACTTC.

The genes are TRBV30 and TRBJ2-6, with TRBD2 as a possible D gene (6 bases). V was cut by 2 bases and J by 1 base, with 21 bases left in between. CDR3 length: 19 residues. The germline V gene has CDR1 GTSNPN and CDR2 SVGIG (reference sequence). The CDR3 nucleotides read TGTGCCTGGAGTACCGTCGGGGCCTGGCGGGATTCTGGGGCCAACGTCCTGACTTTC. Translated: CAWSTVGAWRDSGANVLTF.

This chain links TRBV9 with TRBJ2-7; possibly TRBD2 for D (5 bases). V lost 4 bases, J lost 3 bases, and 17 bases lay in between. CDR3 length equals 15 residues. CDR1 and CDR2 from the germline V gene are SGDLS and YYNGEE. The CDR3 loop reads CASSRERESHYEQYF. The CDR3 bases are TGTGCCAGCAGCCGCGAGAGGGAGTCTCACTACGAGCAGTACTTC.

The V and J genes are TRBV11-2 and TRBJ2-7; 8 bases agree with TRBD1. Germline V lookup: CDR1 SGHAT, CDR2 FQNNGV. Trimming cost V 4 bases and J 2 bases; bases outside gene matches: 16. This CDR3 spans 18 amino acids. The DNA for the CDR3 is TGTGCCAGCAGCTCCTTGGGAACCACAGGGGGTGTAACCTACGAGCAGTACTTC. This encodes CASSSLGTTGGVTYEQYF.

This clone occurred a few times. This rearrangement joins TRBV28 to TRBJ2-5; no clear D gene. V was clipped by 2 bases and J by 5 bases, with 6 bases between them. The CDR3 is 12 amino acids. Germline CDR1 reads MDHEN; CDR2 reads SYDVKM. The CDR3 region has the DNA TGTGCCAGCAGTTTACCGGGTGAGACCCAGTACTTC. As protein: CASSLPGETQYF. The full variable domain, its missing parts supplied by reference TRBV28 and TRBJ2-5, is DVKVTQSSRYLVKRTGEKVFLECVQDMDHENMFWYRQDPGLGLRLIYFSYDVKMKEKGDIPEGYSVSREKKERFSLILESASTNQTSMYLCASSLPGETQYFGPGTRLLVL.